Listed below are T cell receptor beta chains from one sample, sequenced in a study of cytomegalovirus exposure and HLA in healthy donors. Clones were sequenced by immunoSEQ multiplex PCR, and TCRdb holds only the in-frame ones, with some missing. The table lists about 160,000 clones, approximately 82% of them singletons. Sequences were obtained from PBMCs. The receptors were gathered from a male donor in good health and CMV-seropositive. The CDR3 runs from the conserved cysteine through the conserved F or W. D genes are given only for firm matches. Clone size is shown for a subset of rows, as once, few, many or a class of expanded clone.

length: 14; size: NA; J: TRBJ1-1; D: TRBD1; V: TRBV10-2; DNA: TGCGCCAGCAGTTTCACAGGGGGCGCAGCTGAAGCTTTCTTT; CDR3: CASSFTGGAAEAFF
length: 14; size: NA; J: TRBJ1-1; D: NA; V: TRBV7-2; DNA: TGTGCCAGCAGGATGTACAGGGTCGACACTGAAGCTTTCTTT; CDR3: CASRMYRVDTEAFF
length: 14; size: few; J: TRBJ2-7; D: TRBD1; V: TRBV28; DNA: TGTGCCAGCAAAGACCCGGGACAGGGGGACGAGCAGTACTTC; CDR3: CASKDPGQGDEQYF
length: 13; size: NA; J: TRBJ1-1; D: NA; V: TRBV18; DNA: TGTGCCAGCTCACCACCAGGAGTCACTGAAGCTTTCTTT; CDR3: CASSPPGVTEAFF
length: 17; size: once; J: TRBJ1-1; D: TRBD1; V: TRBV18; DNA: TGTGCCAGCTCACTAAACAGGGGGTGGGCGATGAACACTGAAGCTTTCTTT; CDR3: CASSLNRGWAMNTEAFF
length: 20; size: NA; J: TRBJ1-2; D: TRBD1; V: TRBV5-1; DNA: TGCGCCAGCAGCCCCAGACCCCCTACAGGGGATACATCCTCTGGCTATGGCTACACCTTC; CDR3: CASSPRPPTGDTSSGYGYTF
length: 15; size: NA; J: TRBJ1-5; D: NA; V: TRBV18; DNA: TGTGCCAGCTCACTATCAGGGTGGGTGGATCAGCCCCAGCATTTT; CDR3: CASSLSGWVDQPQHF
length: 16; size: NA; J: TRBJ1-1; D: NA; V: TRBV5-1; DNA: TGCGCCAGCAGCTGGGGGGGGAGCGGACGGAACACTGAAGCTTTCTTT; CDR3: CASSWGGSGRNTEAFF
length: 15; size: NA; J: TRBJ2-7; D: TRBD2; V: TRBV5-4; DNA: TGTGCCAGCAGCGAAGGACTAGCGAAGAACTACGAGCAGTACTTC; CDR3: CASSEGLAKNYEQYF
length: 14; size: NA; J: TRBJ2-7; D: TRBD2; V: TRBV28; DNA: TGTGCCAGCAGTTTGAGTGGGAGGGCCTACGAGCAGTACTTC; CDR3: CASSLSGRAYEQYF
length: 15; size: once; J: TRBJ2-4; D: NA; V: TRBV11-2; DNA: TGTGCCAGCAGCTTAGTGCGGGGATCCAAAAACATTCAGTACTTC; CDR3: CASSLVRGSKNIQYF
length: 12; size: NA; J: TRBJ2-3; D: NA; V: TRBV27; DNA: TGTGCCAGCACCGGAGTCACAGATACGCAGTATTTT; CDR3: CASTGVTDTQYF
length: 12; size: NA; J: TRBJ2-1; D: NA; V: TRBV7-9; DNA: TGTGCCAGCACCTCGGGGTACAATGAGCAGTTCTTC; CDR3: CASTSGYNEQFF
length: 12; size: NA; J: TRBJ2-7; D: NA; V: TRBV5-4; DNA: TGTGCCAGCAGTGTGTCCCTAGCCGAGCAGTACTTC; CDR3: CASSVSLAEQYF
length: 12; size: NA; J: TRBJ2-1; D: NA; V: TRBV7-9; DNA: TGTGCCAGCAGCCCAGTTGGCAGGGGAAAGTTCTTC; CDR3: CASSPVGRGKFF
length: 16; size: NA; J: TRBJ1-6; D: TRBD1; V: TRBV10-2; DNA: TGCGCCAGCATGGGACAGGGGGCCTCCTATAATTCACCCCTCCACTTT; CDR3: CASMGQGASYNSPLHF
length: 15; size: NA; J: TRBJ2-2; D: TRBD1; V: TRBV11-2; DNA: TGTGCCAGCAGTATAAGGACAGGCAACACCGGGGAGCTGTTTTTT; CDR3: CASSIRTGNTGELFF
length: 13; size: NA; J: TRBJ1-1; D: NA; V: TRBV27; DNA: TGTGCCAGCAGTTTAGAGATGAACACTGAAGCTTTCTTT; CDR3: CASSLEMNTEAFF